This record concerns one T cell receptor (beta chain) sequence. In its sample, this clonotype was seen many times. What this receptor recognizes is not known. No much larger clone is present one base from it, and per-base qualities are unavailable. Preparation of the library involved PCR. The sequencer was an Illumina HiSeq 2500. TCR library preparation used molecular barcoding, with unique molecular identifiers applied to normalize quantification of the TCRbeta repertoire. The public reads were quality trimmed at Q25 with fastp and then assembled into clones with MiXCR by TCRdb, keeping productive beta chains. Each record represents a unique CDR3 protein, reported with the most common genes and DNA among its rows. Counted in this sample were fewer than 550,000 distinct CDR3 sequences; roughly a tenth of them appeared once. Of the sample, over 4.5% falls within the top ten clones. The data originate from a study of T-cell reconstitution after alpha-beta-depleted transplantation in children (dated by TCRdb to the mid-2010s). At the level of the whole study: T-cell immune reconstitution after TCRalphabeta/CD19-depleted allogeneic hematopoietic cell transplantation in children was quantitatively tracked in the study by means of TCR repertoire profiling.

Reading the germline V gene gives CDR1 SGHVS and CDR2 FQNEAQ. Trimming takes 6 bases from V and 3 bases from J, and the germline ends sit 8 bases apart. The CDR3 has 12 amino acids, counting the end cysteine and phenylalanine. The retained sequence is limited to the CDR3, 36 bases, with the frame set at the first base. The TCR comes from a human donor who donated a stem cell graft to a child with acute myeloid leukemia. The material sequenced was PBMCs from the stem cell graft donor, taken from the stem cell graft. The chain uses TRBV7-8 and TRBJ2-5; the D gene could be TRBD1 or TRBD2, each one agreeing over 5 bases. CDR3 reads: CASRGTEETQYF. The DNA reads TGTGCCAGCAGGGGGACCGAAGAGACCCAGTACTTC.